These 8 T cell receptor beta chains originate from one sample sequenced in a study of CD4+ T cells in melanoma. The table came from immunoSEQ multiplex PCR; TCRdb's copy has only in-frame clones and leaves some out. This sample has 13,000 to 15,000 clones, with around four fifths found just once. The sequencing input was cells from a culture (not recorded whether cultured in vitro). The receptors stem from a human donor with melanoma.

This chain uses TRBV6-1 with TRBJ2-7; TRBD1 matches 7 bases. There are 15 residues in the CDR3. Germline V CDR1 and CDR2: MNHNS, SASEGT. J lost 4 bases, V lost 8 bases, and 14 bases had no gene match. The DNA for the CDR3 is TGTGCCAGCTTGCAAGGGGGCCATGTAGCTTACGAGCAGTACTTC. Translated, it gives CASLQGGHVAYEQYF.

This clone has only a few counts. The chain has TRBV15 and TRBJ1-3; D gene unclear. Germline V gene lookup returns CDR1 LNHNV and CDR2 YYDKDF (reference sequence). The CDR3 is made up of 15 amino acids. The ends were cut back, 1 base at V and 1 base at J, with 8 bases in the middle. The CDR3 here is CATSRGRQSGNTIYF. The CDR3 region has the DNA TGTGCCACCAGCAGAGGCAGACAATCTGGAAACACCATATATTTT.

The chain employs TRBV5-6 and TRBJ2-6; a weak D match, TRBD1 (5 bases). V was pared by 3 bases and J by 0 bases, with 19 bases between. Germline loops: CDR1 SGHDT, CDR2 YYEEEE. The CDR3 is 19 residues long. The CDR3 DNA follows: TGTGCCAGCAGCTACCTAAAAAGGGGCTTCAGCTCTGGGGCCAACGTCCTGACTTTC. Translated: CASSYLKRGFSSGANVLTF. The full variable domain, its missing parts supplied by reference TRBV5-6 and TRBJ2-6, is DAGVTQSPTHLIKTRGQQVTLRCSPKSGHDTVSWYQQALGQGPQFIFQYYEEEERQRGNFPDRFSGHQFPNYSSELNVNALLLGDSALYLCASSYLKRGFSSGANVLTFGAGSRLTVL.

The chain carries TRBV10-2 and TRBJ2-7; a weak D match, TRBD1 (5 bases). The CDR3 contains 12 residues. Germline CDR1 and CDR2: WSHSY and SAAADI. V gave up 4 bases and J gave up 3 bases, with 7 bases separating them. CDR3 loop: CASSGTGYEQYF. CDR3 DNA: TGCGCCAGCAGTGGAACAGGCTACGAGCAGTACTTC.

The chain carries TRBV30 and TRBJ1-4; a possible D gene is TRBD1 (6 bases). There are 11 residues in the CDR3. Per germline, CDR1 GTSNPN and CDR2 SVGIG (reference sequence). CDR3 in amino acids: CTGHTNEKLFF. CDR3 bases: TGTACGGGACATACTAATGAAAAACTGTTTTTT.

The chain is built from TRBV2 and TRBJ2-3, with 8 bases aligning to TRBD1. V lost 10 bases, J lost 2 bases, and 11 bases stayed unmatched. The CDR3 consists of 15 residues. Germline V lookup: CDR1 SNHLY, CDR2 FYNNEI. DNA for the CDR3: TGTGCCAACAACTTGCAGGGGGCATCCACAGATACGCAGTATTTT. This translates into CANNLQGASTDTQYF. Variable domain in full (rest from reference TRBV2 and TRBJ2-3): EPEVTQTPSHQVTQMGQEVILRCVPISNHLYFYWYRQILGQKVEFLVSFYNNEISEKSEIFDDQFSVERPDGSNFTLKIRSTKLEDSAMYFCANNLQGASTDTQYFGPGTRLTVL.

V gene TRBV6-1 combines with J gene TRBJ2-7; the match to TRBD2 covers 9 bases. CDR3 size: 16 residues. V was clipped by 3 bases and J by 2 bases; unmatched bases: 8. Germline V lookup: CDR1 MNHNS, CDR2 SASEGT. This chain's CDR3 is CASSDWAGGITYEQYF. The CDR3, as DNA: TGTGCCAGCAGTGATTGGGCGGGGGGGATAACCTACGAGCAGTACTTC.

The chain uses TRBV10-1 and TRBJ2-1; TRBD2 aligns across 10 bases. Trimming cost V 3 bases and J 10 bases; bases outside gene matches: 9. The CDR3 runs 15 residues. Looked up from germline, CDR1 is WNHNN and CDR2 is SYGVQD (reference sequence). CDR3 nucleotide sequence: TGCGCCAGCAGTGACCCAGCGGGGGGGGCTCGGGAGCAGTTCTTC. Translated, it gives CASSDPAGGAREQFF.